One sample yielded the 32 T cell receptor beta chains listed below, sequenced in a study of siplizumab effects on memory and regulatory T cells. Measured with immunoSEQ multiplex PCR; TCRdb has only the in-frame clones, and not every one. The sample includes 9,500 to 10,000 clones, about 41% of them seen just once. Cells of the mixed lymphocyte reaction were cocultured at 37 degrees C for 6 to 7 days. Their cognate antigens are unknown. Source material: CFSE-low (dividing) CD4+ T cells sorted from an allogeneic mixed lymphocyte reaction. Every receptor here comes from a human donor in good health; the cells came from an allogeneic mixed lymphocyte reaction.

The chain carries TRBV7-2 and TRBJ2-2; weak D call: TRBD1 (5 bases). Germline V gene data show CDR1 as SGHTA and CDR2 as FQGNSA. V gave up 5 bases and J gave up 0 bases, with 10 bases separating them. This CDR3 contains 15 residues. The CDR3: CASSIIRANTGELFF. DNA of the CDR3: TGTGCCAGCAGCATCATCAGGGCGAACACCGGGGAGCTGTTTTTT.

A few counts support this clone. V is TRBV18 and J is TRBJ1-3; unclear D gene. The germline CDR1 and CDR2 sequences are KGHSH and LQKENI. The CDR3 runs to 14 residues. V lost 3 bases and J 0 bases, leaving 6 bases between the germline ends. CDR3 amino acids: CASSPGASGNTIYF. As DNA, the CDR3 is TGTGCCAGCTCACCGGGAGCCTCTGGAAACACCATATATTTT.

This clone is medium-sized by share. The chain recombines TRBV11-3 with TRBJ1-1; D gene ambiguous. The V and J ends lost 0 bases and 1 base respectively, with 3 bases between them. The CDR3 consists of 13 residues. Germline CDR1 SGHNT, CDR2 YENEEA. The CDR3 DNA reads TGTGCCAGCAGCTTAGAGAGGAACACTGAAGCTTTCTTT. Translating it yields CASSLERNTEAFF.

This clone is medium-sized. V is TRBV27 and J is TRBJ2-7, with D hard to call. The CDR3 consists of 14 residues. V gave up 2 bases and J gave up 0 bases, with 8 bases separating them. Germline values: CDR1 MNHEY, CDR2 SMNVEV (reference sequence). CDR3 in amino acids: CASSLGYSSYEQYF. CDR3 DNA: TGTGCCAGCAGTTTAGGGTACAGCTCCTACGAGCAGTACTTC.

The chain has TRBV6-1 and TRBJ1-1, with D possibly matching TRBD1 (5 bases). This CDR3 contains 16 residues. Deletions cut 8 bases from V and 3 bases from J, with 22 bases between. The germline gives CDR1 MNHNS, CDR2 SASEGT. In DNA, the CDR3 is TGTGCCAGCTGTGTTGAGGACACCGGCCGTTACACTGAAGCTTTCTTT. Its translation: CASCVEDTGRYTEAFF.

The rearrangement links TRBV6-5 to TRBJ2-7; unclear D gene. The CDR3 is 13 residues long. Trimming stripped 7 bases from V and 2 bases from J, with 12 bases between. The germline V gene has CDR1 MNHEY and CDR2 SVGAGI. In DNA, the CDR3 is TGTGCCAGCATGGGCAGTCCTACCTACGAGCAGTACTTC. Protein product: CASMGSPTYEQYF.

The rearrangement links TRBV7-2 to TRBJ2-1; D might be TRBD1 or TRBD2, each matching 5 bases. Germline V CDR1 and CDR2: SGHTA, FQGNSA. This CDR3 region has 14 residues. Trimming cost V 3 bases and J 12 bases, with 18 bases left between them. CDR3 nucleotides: TGTGCCAGCAGCTTCCGGGACCTCGAGGGCGGGCAGTTCTTC. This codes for CASSFRDLEGGQFF.

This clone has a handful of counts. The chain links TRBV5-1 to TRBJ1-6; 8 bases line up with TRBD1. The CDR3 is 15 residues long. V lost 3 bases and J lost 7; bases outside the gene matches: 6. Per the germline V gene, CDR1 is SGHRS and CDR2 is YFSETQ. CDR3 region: CASSWGTGGNSPLHF. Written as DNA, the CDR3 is TGCGCCAGCAGCTGGGGGACAGGCGGCAATTCACCCCTCCACTTT.

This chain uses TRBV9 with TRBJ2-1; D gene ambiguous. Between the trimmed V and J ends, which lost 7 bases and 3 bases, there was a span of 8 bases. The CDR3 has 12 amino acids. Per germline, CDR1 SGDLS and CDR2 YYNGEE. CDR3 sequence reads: CASATDYNEQFF. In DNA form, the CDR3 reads TGTGCCAGCGCGACGGACTACAATGAGCAGTTCTTC.

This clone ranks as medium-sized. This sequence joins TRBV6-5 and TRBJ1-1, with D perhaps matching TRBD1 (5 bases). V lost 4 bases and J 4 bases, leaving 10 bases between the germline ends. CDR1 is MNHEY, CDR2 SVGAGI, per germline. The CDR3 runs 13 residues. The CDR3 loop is CASSLSGGTEAFF. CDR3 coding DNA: TGTGCCAGCAGTTTGTCCGGGGGCACTGAAGCTTTCTTT.

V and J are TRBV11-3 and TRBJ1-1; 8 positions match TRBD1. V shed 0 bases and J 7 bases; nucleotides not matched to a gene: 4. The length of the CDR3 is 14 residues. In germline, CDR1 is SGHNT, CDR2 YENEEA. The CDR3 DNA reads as TGTGCCAGCAGCTTAGACAGGGGGCTTATTGAAGCTTTCTTT. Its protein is CASSLDRGLIEAFF.

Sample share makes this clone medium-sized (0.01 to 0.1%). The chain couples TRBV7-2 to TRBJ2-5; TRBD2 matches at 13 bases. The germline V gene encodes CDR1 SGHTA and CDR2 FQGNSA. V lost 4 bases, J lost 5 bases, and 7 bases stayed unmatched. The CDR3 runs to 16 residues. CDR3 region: CASSSRLAGGWETQYF. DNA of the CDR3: TGTGCCAGCAGCTCGAGACTAGCGGGAGGTTGGGAGACCCAGTACTTC.

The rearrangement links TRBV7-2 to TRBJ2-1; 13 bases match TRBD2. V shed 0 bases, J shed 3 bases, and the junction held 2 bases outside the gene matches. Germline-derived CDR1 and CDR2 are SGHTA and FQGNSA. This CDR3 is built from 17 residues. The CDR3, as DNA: TGTGCCAGCAGCTTAGCGGGGACTAGCGGGAACTACAATGAGCAGTTCTTC. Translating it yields CASSLAGTSGNYNEQFF. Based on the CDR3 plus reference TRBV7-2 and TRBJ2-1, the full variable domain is GAGVSQSPSNKVTEKGKDVELRCDPISGHTALYWYRQSLGQGLEFLIYFQGNSAPDKSGLPSDRFSAERTGGSVSTLTIQRTQQEDSAVYLCASSLAGTSGNYNEQFFGPGTRLTVL.

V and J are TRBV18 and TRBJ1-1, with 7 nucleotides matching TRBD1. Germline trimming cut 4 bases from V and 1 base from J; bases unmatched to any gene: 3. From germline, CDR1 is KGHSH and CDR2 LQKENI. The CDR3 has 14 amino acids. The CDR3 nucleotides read TGTGCCAGCTCACAGAGGACAGGGAACACTGAAGCTTTCTTT. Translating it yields CASSQRTGNTEAFF.

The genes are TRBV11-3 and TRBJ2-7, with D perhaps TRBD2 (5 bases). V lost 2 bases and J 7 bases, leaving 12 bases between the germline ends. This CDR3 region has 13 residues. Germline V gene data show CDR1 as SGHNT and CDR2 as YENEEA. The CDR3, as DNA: TGTGCCAGCAGCTTACTGGGCCCGGGGGAGCAGTACTTC. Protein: CASSLLGPGEQYF.

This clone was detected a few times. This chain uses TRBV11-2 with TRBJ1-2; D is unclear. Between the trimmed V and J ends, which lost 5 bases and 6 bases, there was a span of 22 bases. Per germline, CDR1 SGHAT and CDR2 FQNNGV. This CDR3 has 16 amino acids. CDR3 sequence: CASSPGGSSRVNGYTF. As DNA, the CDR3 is TGTGCCAGCAGCCCGGGAGGTTCCTCGAGGGTAAATGGCTACACCTTC.

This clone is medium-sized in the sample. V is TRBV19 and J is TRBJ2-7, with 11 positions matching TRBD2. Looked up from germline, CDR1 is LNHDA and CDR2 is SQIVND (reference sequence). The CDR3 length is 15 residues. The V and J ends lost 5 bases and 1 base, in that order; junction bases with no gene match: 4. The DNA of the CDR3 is TGTGCCAGTAGTCGGACTAGCGGGCGATCCTACGAGCAGTACTTC. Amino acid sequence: CASSRTSGRSYEQYF.

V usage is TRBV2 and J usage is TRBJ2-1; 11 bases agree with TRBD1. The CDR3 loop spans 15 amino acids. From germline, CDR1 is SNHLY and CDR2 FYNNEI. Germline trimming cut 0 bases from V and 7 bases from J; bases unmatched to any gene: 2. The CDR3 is CASSEAGQGENEQFF. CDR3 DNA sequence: TGTGCCAGCAGTGAAGCGGGACAGGGGGAAAATGAGCAGTTCTTC.

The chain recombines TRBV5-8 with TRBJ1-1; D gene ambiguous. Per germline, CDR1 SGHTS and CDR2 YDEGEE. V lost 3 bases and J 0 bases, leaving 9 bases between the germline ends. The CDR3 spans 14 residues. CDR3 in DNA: TGTGCCAGCAGCTACGGAGGGCTGAACACTGAAGCTTTCTTT. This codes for CASSYGGLNTEAFF. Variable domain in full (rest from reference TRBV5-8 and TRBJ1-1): EAGVTQSPTHLIKTRGQQATLRCSPISGHTSVYWYQQALGLGLQFLLWYDEGEERNRGNFPPRFSGRQFPNYSSELNVNALELEDSALYLCASSYGGLNTEAFFGQGTRLTVV.

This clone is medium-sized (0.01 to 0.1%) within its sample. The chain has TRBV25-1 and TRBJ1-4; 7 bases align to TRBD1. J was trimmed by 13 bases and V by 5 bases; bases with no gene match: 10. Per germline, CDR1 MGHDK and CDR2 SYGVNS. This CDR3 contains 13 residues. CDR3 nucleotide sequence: TGTGCCAGCAGTCCTAACCGGGACAGCGGACTGTTTTTT. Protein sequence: CASSPNRDSGLFF. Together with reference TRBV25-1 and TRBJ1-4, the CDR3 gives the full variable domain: EADIYQTPRYLVIGTGKKITLECSQTMGHDKMYWYQQDPGMELHLIHYSYGVNSTEKGDLSSESTVSRIRTEHFPLTLESARPSHTSQYLCASSPNRDSGLFFGSGTQLSVL.

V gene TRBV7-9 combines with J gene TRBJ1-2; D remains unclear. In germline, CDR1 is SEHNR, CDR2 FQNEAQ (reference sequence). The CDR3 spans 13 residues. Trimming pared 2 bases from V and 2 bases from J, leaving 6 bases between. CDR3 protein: CASSLQANYGYTF. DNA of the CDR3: TGTGCCAGCAGCTTACAGGCGAACTATGGCTACACCTTC.

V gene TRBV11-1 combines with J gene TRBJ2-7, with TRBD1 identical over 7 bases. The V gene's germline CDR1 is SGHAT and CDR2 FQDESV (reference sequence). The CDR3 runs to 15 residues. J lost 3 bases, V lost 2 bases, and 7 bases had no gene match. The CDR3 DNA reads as TGTGCCAGCAGCTTAATAGGGTCAGGGGGCTACGAGCAGTACTTC. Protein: CASSLIGSGGYEQYF.

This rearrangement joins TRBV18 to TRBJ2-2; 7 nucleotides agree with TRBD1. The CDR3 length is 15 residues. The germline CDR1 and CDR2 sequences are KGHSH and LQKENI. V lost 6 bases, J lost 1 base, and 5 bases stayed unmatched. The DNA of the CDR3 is TGTGCCAGCTCCCTTAGGACAGGGAACACCGGGGAGCTGTTTTTT. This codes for CASSLRTGNTGELFF. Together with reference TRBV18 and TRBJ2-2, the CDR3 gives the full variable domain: NAGVMQNPRHLVRRRGQEARLRCSPMKGHSHVYWYRQLPEEGLKFMVYLQKENIIDESGMPKERFSAEFPKEGPSILRIQQVVRGDSAAYFCASSLRTGNTGELFFGEGSRLTVL.

CDR3 in DNA: TGCAGTGCTGGACTTCAAGAGACCCAGTACTTC. This translates into CSAGLQETQYF. This chain links TRBV20-1 with TRBJ2-5; D possibly corresponds to TRBD2 (5 bases). Between the trimmed V and J ends, which lost 5 bases and 2 bases, there was a span of 6 bases. The CDR3 contains 11 residues. In germline, CDR1 is DFQATT, CDR2 SNEGSKA (reference sequence).

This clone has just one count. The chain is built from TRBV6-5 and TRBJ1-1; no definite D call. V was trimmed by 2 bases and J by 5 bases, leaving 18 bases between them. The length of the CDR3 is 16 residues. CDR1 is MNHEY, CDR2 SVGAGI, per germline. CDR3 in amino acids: CASSYRNPRSSTEAFF. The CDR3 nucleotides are TGTGCCAGCAGTTACAGAAACCCCAGGAGTTCGACTGAAGCTTTCTTT.

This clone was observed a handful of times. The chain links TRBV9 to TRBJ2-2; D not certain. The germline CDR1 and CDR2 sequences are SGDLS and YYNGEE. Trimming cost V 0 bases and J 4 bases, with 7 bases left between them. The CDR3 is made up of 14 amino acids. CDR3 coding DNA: TGTGCCAGCAGCGTAGACTCTGCCACCGGGGAGCTGTTTTTT. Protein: CASSVDSATGELFF.

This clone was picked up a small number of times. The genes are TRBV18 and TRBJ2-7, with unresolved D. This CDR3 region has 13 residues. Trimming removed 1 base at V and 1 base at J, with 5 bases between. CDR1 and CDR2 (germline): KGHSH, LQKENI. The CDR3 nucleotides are TGTGCCAGCTCACCACGCGGATCCTACGAGCAGTACTTC. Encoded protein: CASSPRGSYEQYF.

The CDR3 here is CASSILPPPNYGYTF. The DNA of the CDR3 is TGTGCCAGTAGTATCTTACCACCCCCTAACTATGGCTACACCTTC. The chain combines TRBV19 with TRBJ1-2, with D hard to call. V was cut by 3 bases and J by 0 bases, with 11 bases left in between. This CDR3 contains 15 residues. Germline V gene lookup returns CDR1 LNHDA and CDR2 SQIVND (reference sequence).

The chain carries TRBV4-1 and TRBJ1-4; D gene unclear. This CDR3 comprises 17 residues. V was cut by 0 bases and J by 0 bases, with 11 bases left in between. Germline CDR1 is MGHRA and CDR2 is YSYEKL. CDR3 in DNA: TGCGCCAGCAGCCAAGATGGGAGGAGGGCAACTAATGAAAAACTGTTTTTT. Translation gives CASSQDGRRATNEKLFF.

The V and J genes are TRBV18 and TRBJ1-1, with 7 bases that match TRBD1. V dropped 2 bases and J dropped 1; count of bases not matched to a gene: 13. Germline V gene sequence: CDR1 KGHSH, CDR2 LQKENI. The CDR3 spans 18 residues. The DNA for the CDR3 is TGTGCCAGCTCACCATCTCAGACAGGGCGGAGTGGGAACACTGAAGCTTTCTTT. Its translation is CASSPSQTGRSGNTEAFF.

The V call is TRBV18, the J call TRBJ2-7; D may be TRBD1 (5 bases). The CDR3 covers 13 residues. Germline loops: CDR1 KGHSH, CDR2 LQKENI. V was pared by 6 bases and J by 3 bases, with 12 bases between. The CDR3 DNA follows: TGTGCCAGCTCCAGGGCCGGAAACTACGAGCAGTACTTC. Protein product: CASSRAGNYEQYF. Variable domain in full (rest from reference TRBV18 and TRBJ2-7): NAGVMQNPRHLVRRRGQEARLRCSPMKGHSHVYWYRQLPEEGLKFMVYLQKENIIDESGMPKERFSAEFPKEGPSILRIQQVVRGDSAAYFCASSRAGNYEQYFGPGTRLTVT.

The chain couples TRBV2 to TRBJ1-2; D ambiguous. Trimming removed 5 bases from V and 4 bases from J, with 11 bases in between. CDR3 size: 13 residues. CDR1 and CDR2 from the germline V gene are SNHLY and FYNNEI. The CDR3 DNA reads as TGTGCCAGCAGTTTCGGGGAAGTCTATGGCTACACCTTC. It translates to CASSFGEVYGYTF.